This T cell receptor (beta chain) comes out of a study of blood T cells in healthy people across ages. Study-wide findings and caveats: Reliance upon unsorted PBMCs precluded definitive naive versus antigen-experienced comparison. With age, beta diversity per million T cells declined roughly linearly, significantly by 40. The long-lived group displayed more naive CD4+ cells, plus higher diversity, than the aged donors did.

The CDR3 is 18 residues long. The germline gives CDR1 SGHRS, CDR2 YFSETQ. Losses at the gene ends were 4 bases for V and 0 bases for J; bases not matched to a gene: 9. Using a J-beta primer mix together with a sample-barcoded 5' primer, a second PCR was run for about 7 to 12 cycles. Each sample provided no less than 2.5 million CDR3-containing paired-end reads. MiXCR, applied by TCRdb to the 5' RACE reads, yields one record per CDR3 protein. Of roughly 1.5 million distinct CDR3 sequences detected, roughly 43% appear once; the ten largest clones hold about 3.8%. Regarding this clonotype: Its antigen is not identified.

The J gene is TRBJ2-4, the V gene TRBV5-1; 11 nucleotides agree with TRBD2. This receptor was obtained from a woman between 18 and 29 years old in good health. The material sequenced was blood. The CDR3 DNA is TGCGCCAGCAGCCAGGGACTAGCGGCAGGACTAGCCAAAAACATTCAGTACTTC. Translated: CASSQGLAAGLAKNIQYF.